A selection of T cell receptor beta chains follows, all from one sample in a study of blood T cell repertoires in COVID-19. Method: immunoSEQ multiplex PCR; TCRdb's copy keeps in-frame clones and lacks some. The sample gives roughly 300,000 clones, about 81% of which show up once; more than 1.1% is in the top ten. Sequenced sample: peripheral blood. Receptor source: a human donor with COVID-19, enrolled during active disease. The donor label of this sample is uncertain. CDR3s include the opening cysteine and the closing phenylalanine or tryptophan. Fields, in order: D gene, J gene, clone size, V gene, CDR3 protein, CDR3 DNA. A D gene is named only where the DNA matches it firmly. Expanded clones get a size class; other rows say once, few or many, or leave the size out.

d_call: .
j_call: TRBJ2-1
clone_size: .
v_call: TRBV3-1/TRBV3-2
cdr3_aa: CASSPDSYNEQFF
cdr3_nt: TGTGCCAGCAGCCCTGACAGTTACAATGAGCAGTTCTTC

d_call: .
j_call: TRBJ1-1
clone_size: .
v_call: TRBV15
cdr3_aa: CATSSPEGPLTEAFF
cdr3_nt: TGTGCCACCAGCTCCCCGGAGGGTCCTTTAACTGAAGCTTTCTTT

d_call: .
j_call: TRBJ1-3
clone_size: once
v_call: TRBV29-1
cdr3_aa: CSASRDSSGNTIYF
cdr3_nt: TGCAGCGCCTCGAGGGATTCTAGTGGAAACACCATATATTTT

d_call: .
j_call: TRBJ2-7
clone_size: once
v_call: TRBV10-3
cdr3_aa: CAIRKGEGGRYEQYF
cdr3_nt: TGTGCCATCAGAAAAGGGGAAGGGGGTAGGTACGAGCAGTACTTC

d_call: TRBD2
j_call: TRBJ2-1
clone_size: .
v_call: TRBV4-1
cdr3_aa: CASSHSGGPDNEQFF
cdr3_nt: TGCGCCAGCAGCCATTCGGGAGGGCCAGATAATGAGCAGTTCTTC

d_call: TRBD2
j_call: TRBJ2-7
clone_size: .
v_call: TRBV10-3
cdr3_aa: CATQIPGGGEQYF
cdr3_nt: TGTGCCACACAGATCCCCGGGGGGGGCGAGCAGTACTTC

d_call: .
j_call: TRBJ2-2
clone_size: .
v_call: TRBV10-3
cdr3_aa: CAIRRDTANTGELFF
cdr3_nt: TGTGCCATCAGGAGGGACACCGCGAACACCGGGGAGCTGTTTTTT

d_call: TRBD2
j_call: TRBJ2-1
clone_size: .
v_call: TRBV19
cdr3_aa: CASSLAGDYNEQFF
cdr3_nt: TGTGCCAGTAGTCTAGCGGGAGACTACAATGAGCAGTTCTTC

d_call: TRBD2
j_call: TRBJ2-1
clone_size: .
v_call: TRBV3-1/TRBV3-2
cdr3_aa: CASSQDSFPGTTISEQFF
cdr3_nt: TGTGCCAGCAGCCAAGATTCCTTCCCCGGGACTACCATCTCTGAGCAGTTCTTC

d_call: .
j_call: TRBJ1-1
clone_size: .
v_call: TRBV27
cdr3_aa: CASSLSPGNTEAFF
cdr3_nt: TGTGCCAGCAGTTTATCGCCGGGTAACACTGAAGCTTTCTTT

d_call: .
j_call: TRBJ1-1
clone_size: .
v_call: TRBV12-3/TRBV12-4
cdr3_aa: CASSFQDTEAFF
cdr3_nt: TGTGCCAGCAGTTTTCAGGACACTGAAGCTTTCTTT

d_call: TRBD2
j_call: TRBJ2-7
clone_size: once
v_call: TRBV7-2
cdr3_aa: CASSPRTSGTYEQYF
cdr3_nt: TGTGCCAGCAGCCCGCGGACTAGCGGTACCTACGAGCAGTACTTC

d_call: TRBD1
j_call: TRBJ1-1
clone_size: few
v_call: TRBV27
cdr3_aa: CASTRDRDNTEAFF
cdr3_nt: TGTGCCAGCACTCGGGACAGGGACAACACTGAAGCTTTCTTT

d_call: TRBD1
j_call: TRBJ1-1
clone_size: .
v_call: TRBV15
cdr3_aa: CATSARDRGEGTEAFF
cdr3_nt: TGTGCCACCAGCGCCCGGGACAGGGGAGAGGGGACTGAAGCTTTCTTT

d_call: TRBD2
j_call: TRBJ2-4
clone_size: .
v_call: TRBV2
cdr3_aa: CASSEPTSGFEGGPLAKNIQYF
cdr3_nt: TGTGCCAGCAGTGAACCCACTAGCGGGTTTGAGGGGGGCCCTCTAGCCAAAAACATTCAGTACTTC

d_call: TRBD2
j_call: TRBJ2-2
clone_size: .
v_call: TRBV6-4
cdr3_aa: CASSDYGRAGTGELFF
cdr3_nt: TGTGCCAGCAGTGATTACGGGAGGGCCGGCACCGGGGAGCTGTTTTTT

d_call: .
j_call: TRBJ1-1
clone_size: .
v_call: TRBV4-1
cdr3_aa: CASRRSSRVGEAFF
cdr3_nt: TGCGCCAGCAGGCGTTCCAGCCGGGTTGGTGAAGCTTTCTTT

d_call: .
j_call: TRBJ2-5
clone_size: .
v_call: TRBV7-2
cdr3_aa: CASSPPRAGGQETQYF
cdr3_nt: TGTGCCAGCAGCCCTCCGAGGGCAGGGGGGCAAGAGACCCAGTACTTC

d_call: TRBD2
j_call: TRBJ2-2
clone_size: .
v_call: TRBV2
cdr3_aa: CASSATGGRAAGELFF
cdr3_nt: TGTGCCAGCAGCGCCACTGGCGGGAGGGCCGCCGGGGAGCTGTTTTTT

d_call: .
j_call: TRBJ1-5
clone_size: .
v_call: TRBV6-5
cdr3_aa: CASSPREDQPQHF
cdr3_nt: TGTGCCAGCAGTCCCCGGGAGGATCAGCCCCAGCATTTT

d_call: TRBD1
j_call: TRBJ1-4
clone_size: .
v_call: TRBV3-1/TRBV3-2
cdr3_aa: CASSQEQGARWEKLFF
cdr3_nt: TGTGCCAGCAGCCAAGAACAGGGGGCGCGTTGGGAAAAACTGTTTTTT

d_call: .
j_call: TRBJ2-7
clone_size: .
v_call: TRBV28
cdr3_aa: CASSWGFYEQYF
cdr3_nt: TGTGCCAGCAGTTGGGGCTTCTACGAGCAGTACTTC

d_call: .
j_call: TRBJ1-5
clone_size: .
v_call: TRBV27
cdr3_aa: CASALGTPETPQHF
cdr3_nt: TGTGCCAGCGCCTTAGGGACACCGGAGACACCCCAGCATTTT

d_call: .
j_call: TRBJ1-2
clone_size: .
v_call: TRBV4-1
cdr3_aa: CASSQDRLVGYGYTF
cdr3_nt: TGCGCCAGCAGCCAAGATAGACTGGTGGGCTATGGCTACACCTTC

d_call: .
j_call: TRBJ2-7
clone_size: .
v_call: TRBV30
cdr3_aa: CAWSGGGSTEYEQYF
cdr3_nt: TGTGCCTGGAGCGGAGGAGGGTCGACCGAATACGAGCAGTACTTC

d_call: TRBD1
j_call: TRBJ2-7
clone_size: .
v_call: TRBV3-1/TRBV3-2
cdr3_aa: CASSWDRDYEQYF
cdr3_nt: TGTGCCAGCAGTTGGGACAGGGACTACGAGCAGTACTTC

d_call: TRBD1
j_call: TRBJ1-1
clone_size: .
v_call: TRBV19
cdr3_aa: CASSSGTPGQVRSEAFF
cdr3_nt: TGTGCCAGTAGCAGTGGGACTCCGGGACAGGTGAGATCTGAAGCTTTCTTT

d_call: .
j_call: TRBJ1-1
clone_size: .
v_call: TRBV11-2
cdr3_aa: CASSPWQGTEAFF
cdr3_nt: TGTGCCAGCAGCCCATGGCAGGGCACTGAAGCTTTCTTT

d_call: TRBD1
j_call: TRBJ2-7
clone_size: .
v_call: TRBV2
cdr3_aa: CASSEDVSVRYRGSYEQYF
cdr3_nt: TGTGCCAGCAGTGAAGACGTATCGGTACGGTACAGGGGCTCCTACGAGCAGTACTTC

d_call: TRBD1
j_call: TRBJ1-4
clone_size: .
v_call: TRBV29-1
cdr3_aa: CSVGQGDNEKLFF
cdr3_nt: TGCAGCGTCGGACAGGGGGATAATGAAAAACTGTTTTTT

d_call: TRBD2
j_call: TRBJ2-1
clone_size: few
v_call: TRBV6-5
cdr3_aa: CASTRLAGVVNEQFF
cdr3_nt: TGTGCCAGTACCCGACTAGCGGGAGTTGTAAATGAGCAGTTCTTC

d_call: TRBD2
j_call: TRBJ2-7
clone_size: .
v_call: TRBV27
cdr3_aa: CASSSGLGYEQYF
cdr3_nt: TGTGCCAGCAGTTCGGGACTAGGCTACGAGCAGTACTTC

d_call: .
j_call: TRBJ2-2
clone_size: .
v_call: TRBV28
cdr3_aa: CASRFTGELFF
cdr3_nt: TGTGCCAGCCGGTTCACCGGGGAGCTGTTTTTT

d_call: .
j_call: TRBJ2-2
clone_size: .
v_call: TRBV5-6
cdr3_aa: CASSLTVTGELFF
cdr3_nt: TGTGCCAGCAGCTTGACAGTCACCGGGGAGCTGTTTTTT

d_call: TRBD1
j_call: TRBJ2-7
clone_size: .
v_call: TRBV28
cdr3_aa: CASSSPGTGIFYEQYF
cdr3_nt: TGTGCCAGCAGTTCTCCCGGGACAGGGATTTTTTACGAGCAGTACTTC

d_call: .
j_call: TRBJ1-1
clone_size: .
v_call: TRBV24-1
cdr3_aa: CATPRGVPEAFF
cdr3_nt: TGTGCCACCCCCCGGGGGGTCCCTGAAGCTTTCTTT

d_call: .
j_call: TRBJ1-1
clone_size: .
v_call: TRBV12-5
cdr3_aa: CASGLDLQGAITEAFF
cdr3_nt: TGTGCTAGTGGTTTGGACCTACAGGGTGCGATCACTGAAGCTTTCTTT

d_call: TRBD2
j_call: TRBJ2-7
clone_size: few
v_call: TRBV3-1/TRBV3-2
cdr3_aa: CASSQALAEAYEQYF
cdr3_nt: TGTGCCAGCAGCCAAGCCCTAGCGGAGGCCTACGAGCAGTACTTC

d_call: TRBD1
j_call: TRBJ2-3
clone_size: .
v_call: TRBV6-6
cdr3_aa: CASALPGQGGTDTQYF
cdr3_nt: TGTGCCAGCGCTCTACCGGGACAGGGTGGCACAGATACGCAGTATTTT

d_call: .
j_call: TRBJ2-5
clone_size: .
v_call: TRBV5-6
cdr3_aa: CASSYKIQTQYF
cdr3_nt: TGTGCCAGCAGCTACAAAATACAGACCCAGTACTTC

d_call: TRBD2
j_call: TRBJ2-1
clone_size: .
v_call: TRBV6-1
cdr3_aa: CASSETSGIYNEQFF
cdr3_nt: TGTGCCAGCAGTGAGACTAGCGGAATTTACAATGAGCAGTTCTTC

d_call: .
j_call: TRBJ2-2
clone_size: .
v_call: TRBV5-1
cdr3_aa: CASSLEALGAAGELFF
cdr3_nt: TGCGCCAGCAGCTTGGAGGCTCTTGGGGCGGCTGGGGAGCTGTTTTTT

d_call: .
j_call: TRBJ2-2
clone_size: .
v_call: TRBV18
cdr3_aa: CASSPEAGVTGELFF
cdr3_nt: TGTGCCAGCTCACCTGAGGCAGGGGTCACCGGGGAGCTGTTTTTT

d_call: .
j_call: TRBJ1-5
clone_size: .
v_call: TRBV20-1
cdr3_aa: CSASYMAAVNQPQHF
cdr3_nt: TGCAGTGCTAGTTATATGGCGGCAGTCAATCAGCCCCAGCATTTT

d_call: TRBD2
j_call: TRBJ2-1
clone_size: .
v_call: TRBV9
cdr3_aa: CASSVAAGGRARNEQFF
cdr3_nt: TGTGCCAGCAGCGTAGCTGCGGGCGGGAGGGCCAGGAATGAGCAGTTCTTC

d_call: TRBD2
j_call: TRBJ2-3
clone_size: .
v_call: TRBV9
cdr3_aa: CASSLSGGGRYTDTQYF
cdr3_nt: TGTGCCAGCAGCTTATCAGGAGGCGGGAGGTACACAGATACGCAGTATTTT

d_call: TRBD2
j_call: TRBJ2-1
clone_size: .
v_call: TRBV2
cdr3_aa: CASSRDRGLAGGDEQFF
cdr3_nt: TGTGCCAGCAGTCGGGACAGGGGACTAGCGGGAGGAGACGAGCAGTTCTTC

d_call: .
j_call: TRBJ2-1
clone_size: .
v_call: TRBV19
cdr3_aa: CASSMIRGSYNEQFF
cdr3_nt: TGTGCCAGTAGTATGATTCGGGGCTCCTACAATGAGCAGTTCTTC

d_call: .
j_call: TRBJ1-1
clone_size: .
v_call: TRBV5-1
cdr3_aa: CASSLRDTARLPTEAFF
cdr3_nt: TGCGCCAGCAGCTTGAGAGATACAGCACGTTTACCCACTGAAGCTTTCTTT

d_call: TRBD1
j_call: TRBJ2-1
clone_size: .
v_call: TRBV4-1
cdr3_aa: CASSQEDRGLGNEQFF
cdr3_nt: TGCGCCAGCAGCCAAGAGGACAGGGGGCTCGGGAATGAGCAGTTCTTC

d_call: TRBD1
j_call: TRBJ2-1
clone_size: once
v_call: TRBV6-2/TRBV6-3
cdr3_aa: CASSYPRGRDEQFF
cdr3_nt: TGTGCCAGCAGTTACCCCAGGGGGCGGGATGAGCAGTTCTTC

d_call: TRBD1
j_call: TRBJ2-5
clone_size: .
v_call: TRBV15
cdr3_aa: CAIRSGQGSQETQYF
cdr3_nt: TGTGCCATCCGCTCCGGACAGGGCTCTCAAGAGACCCAGTACTTC